This T cell receptor beta chain was documented in a study of shared clonotypes between healthy human individuals (dated by TCRdb to the early 2020s). For context, the study as a whole: A couple of women and a few men aged 18 to 49 years were included in the cohort. Blood TCR repertoires of five healthy adults were deeply sequenced to estimate repertoire size and the extent of clonotype sharing between individuals. For each donor, three plates each were used for CD4 naive and CD4 memory, two plates were used for CD8 naive, and one plate was used for CD8 memory. Different laboratories and diverse techniques were used to prepare libraries and sequence TCR repertoires, to increase sequencing depth and limit assay-specific biases. Leukapheresis yielded between about 0.94 and 8.9 billion PBMCs per donor.

TCR CDR3 regions were amplified from genomic DNA by multiplex PCR using the deep immunoSEQ assay. Extracted genomic DNA from each cell subset was spread evenly across all wells of several immunoSEQ 96-well plates, with each plate serving as a replicate. For sorted subsets, around 200 ng genomic DNA, equal to about 30,000 T cell genomes, was loaded into each replicate PCR. The purified libraries were quantified using a Qubit 3.0 fluorometer, sized with a Bioanalyzer 2100, and then quantified again using the KAPA Library Quantification kit. A separate single-read 150-cycle Illumina NextSeq 550 flow cell was used to sequence each immunoSEQ 96-well plate. The paper's data handling went like this. The immunoSEQ output contained only junctional sequences without quality scores, so filtering could not match that applied to full-length reads. Sequences were annotated with PyIR, a Python wrapper for IgBLAST v1.9, and V/J genes and CDR3 were assigned using IMGT germline references. Reads were removed for weak V/J assignments (E-value above 1e-6), missing CDR3, stop codons, out-of-frame junctions, or ambiguous translated residues. V3J clonotypes were defined by identical inferred V gene, J gene, and CDR3 amino acid sequence. Percentage overlap between repertoires was computed as shared unique clonotypes divided by the size of the smaller repertoire. RTK rarefaction, the Chao1 estimator, and Recon v2.1 estimates of unobserved clonotypes were used to assess repertoire richness. For all TCRbeta clonotypes obtained by the gDNA method from a few donors, generation probabilities were computed with OLGA. The clones in this table, taken by TCRdb from immuneACCESS, are in-frame only. Not every clone is retained; where verified, under half of the shortfall comes from an unresolved V gene, and the cause of the rest is unknown. V and J calls and clone size are those listed in that table; D and trimming were worked out from the DNA. The sample table contains hundreds of thousands of clones; only one count was recorded for around 72% of them. The ten biggest clones cover 1.7% of the sample.

What the authors observed across the whole study: Compared with non-shared clonotypes, the clonotypes found in all four sorted-subset donors had higher generation probabilities. The small number of donors limited the genetic and exposure-history diversity represented. Larger estimated clonotype richness was generally found for naive subsets than for memory subsets. About 5% of naive CD4, 3.5% of naive CD8, approximately 2.2% of memory CD4, and 0.4% of memory CD8 clonotypes were shared across a handful of donors. Even with the large sequencing depth, rarefaction of the sorted-subset datasets indicated that sequencing was incomplete. Sampling was restricted to blood, and TCR repertoires in tissue are likely to differ from TCR repertoires in blood. Pairwise subsampling led to the expectation that sequencing depth would affect the degree of clonotype sharing among donors.

The donors were healthy, HIV-negative adults with no recently reported acute infections or vaccinations. Only Caucasian adults living in Nashville, Tennessee, USA were represented among the donors. CD4+ T cells were enriched by magnetic negative selection, after which naive cells were positively selected on CD45RA and the negative fraction was taken as the memory subset. Blood was collected by leukapheresis, and PBMCs were isolated by Ficoll-Histopaque density gradient centrifugation and then cryopreserved in liquid nitrogen vapor phase. Analytical flow cytometry was used to check the purity and quantity of every magnetically sorted T cell population. Each sorted fraction had its genomic DNA isolated and then quantified by UV absorbance on a Nanodrop 2000c. Note on this clone: Its target antigen remains unknown. Base qualities are missing; no much larger clone stands one base away.

V is pared back by 2 bases and J by 4 bases, with 11 bases lying between the germline termini. Per the germline V gene, MNHEY is the CDR1 and SVGAGI is the CDR2. Taken from cysteine to phenylalanine, the CDR3 has 15 residues. Just CDR3 DNA is preserved here, 45 bases in frame from base 1. This receptor chain uses TRBV6-5 and TRBJ2-2; the D gene remains uncertain. This TCR was recovered from a woman in her thirties in good health. The sequencing input was memory CD4+ T cells sorted from blood. Sample cell subset or site, as interpreted from the label and publication: CD45RA-negative fraction. CDR3 region: CASSYQRVGTGELFF. The sequence in DNA is TGTGCCAGCAGTTACCAGAGAGTCGGCACCGGGGAGCTGTTTTTT.